This T cell receptor beta chain came from a study of T cell responses to AZD1222 COVID-19 vaccine. V lost 6 bases and J lost 4; bases outside the gene matches: 0. Per the germline V gene, CDR1 is SGHDN and CDR2 is FVKESK. The CDR3 runs 12 residues. Clones were read by immunoSEQ multiplex PCR, and TCRdb kept only the in-frame ones, dropping some. This sample has around 95,000 clones; approximately 88% occur once, and the top ten carry roughly 2.7%. Findings and caveats of the study: Spike-spanning, vaccine-associated CD4 TCRs were dominant at 160-218 and 743-854.

Concerning this clone itself: The antigen remains undetermined.

This specimen was peripheral blood, taken on day 0 of AZD1222 vaccination. V usage is TRBV14 and J usage is TRBJ2-1; 7 bases agree with TRBD1. This receptor was identified in an adult in good health. The CDR3: CASRQGYNEQFF. The CDR3 DNA sequence: TGTGCCAGCAGACAGGGGTACAATGAGCAGTTCTTC.